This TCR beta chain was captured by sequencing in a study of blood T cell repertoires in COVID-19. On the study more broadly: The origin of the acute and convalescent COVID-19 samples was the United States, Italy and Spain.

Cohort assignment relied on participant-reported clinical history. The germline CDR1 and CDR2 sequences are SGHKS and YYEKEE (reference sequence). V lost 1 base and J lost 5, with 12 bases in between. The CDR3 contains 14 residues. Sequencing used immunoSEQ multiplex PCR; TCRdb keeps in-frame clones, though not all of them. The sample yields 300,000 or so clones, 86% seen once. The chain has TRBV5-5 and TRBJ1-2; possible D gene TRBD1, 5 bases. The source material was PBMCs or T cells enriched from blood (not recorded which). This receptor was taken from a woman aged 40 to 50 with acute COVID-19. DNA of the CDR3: TGTGCCAGCAGCTTGACCAGGGTAACATATGGCTACACCTTC. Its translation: CASSLTRVTYGYTF.